The T cell receptor (beta chain) described here comes from a study of T cells after yellow fever vaccination. At the level of the study: Fractions of limited cellularity were prepared by means of SMART-Seq v4 Ultra Low Input.

Whole-study findings and limits: Once the booster was given, most primary-vaccination clones reappeared, at around 96% for CD4 and over 85% for CD8.

A note on this clonotype: Antigen unknown.

Each CDR3 protein is one row after TCRdb ran MiXCR on the 5' RACE reads. The sample includes 250,000 to 350,000 distinct CDR3 sequences, approximately 8% of them seen just once. The CDR3 spans 13 residues. The germline CDR1 and CDR2 sequences are DFQATT and SNEGSKA (reference sequence). V was shortened by 3 bases and J by 3 bases, with 11 bases between the two germline ends. The TCR comes from a man between 18 and 35 years old who received the YFV17D yellow fever vaccine. The chain links TRBV20-1 to TRBJ1-1, with D possibly matching TRBD1 (6 bases). The sample here was CD4+ T cells sorted from PBMCs, taken 5 days after the yellow fever booster vaccination. The CDR3 bases are TGCAGTGCTAGTGAGGGGGGGTACACTGAAGCTTTCTTT. Residues: CSASEGGYTEAFF.